The clone carrying this T cell receptor beta chain was recorded at least ten times. Its matching antigen is unknown. CDR1 and CDR2 from the germline V gene are MNHNS and SASEGT. J lost 5 bases, V lost 9 bases, and 7 bases had no gene match. The CDR3 consists of 13 residues. The data belong to a study of T cells in Graves' hyperthyroidism and ophthalmopathy. The study, taken as a whole, reports: Ophthalmopathy onset followed model prediction by a median approximately six months. Among thyroid clonotypes expanded above 0.001, most also appeared in blood.

Authors of the study amplified TCR beta CDR3 regions from RNA transcripts. With the HTBI primer set, the TCR CDR3 went through a first round of RT-PCR. TCRdb called the multiplex PCR reads again in MiXCR, with one record for every CDR3 protein. The sample has around 350,000 distinct CDR3 sequences, approximately 20% seen once; the top ten hold around 3.6%. The chain employs TRBV6-1 and TRBJ2-7, with 10 bases identical to TRBD1. The specimen was blood. The sequence derives from a woman aged 18-29 years with Graves' hyperthyroidism. In DNA form, the CDR3 reads TGTGCCAGGGGACAGGGACAGGGGAACGAGCAGTACTTC. It encodes CARGQGQGNEQYF.